This T cell receptor beta chain was recovered during a study of cytomegalovirus exposure and HLA in healthy donors. Turning to the study itself: When 398 donors were genotyped, over 80% of them were found to fall in the Caucasian-associated ancestry cluster.

Broader study findings: Segments of the TCR beta V type were, in most cases, productive about 87% or about 30% of the time in an earlier analysis. Beyond CMV serostatus, there was no information to go on about immune exposure.

With respect to this clone: Its antigen is currently unknown.

The CDR3 runs to 17 residues. 13 Jbeta primers and 60 Vbeta primers were used for the PCR. TCRdb's table, derived via immunoSEQ multiplex PCR, lists solely in-frame clones and lacks some. The data show around 180,000 clones, 70% to 90% seen once. Sequencing used PBMCs. The V and J genes are TRBV21-1 and TRBJ1-2; the D segment call TRBD1 is taken from the table without a DNA check. TRBV21-1 is a documented pseudogene. The TCR was taken from a girl aged 5 to 17 in good health and CMV-seropositive. The CDR3 here is CASSVRPQVGHLYGYTF. Written as DNA, the CDR3 is TGTGCCAGCAGCGTGAGGCCCCAGGTGGGGCACCTCTATGGCTACACCTTC.